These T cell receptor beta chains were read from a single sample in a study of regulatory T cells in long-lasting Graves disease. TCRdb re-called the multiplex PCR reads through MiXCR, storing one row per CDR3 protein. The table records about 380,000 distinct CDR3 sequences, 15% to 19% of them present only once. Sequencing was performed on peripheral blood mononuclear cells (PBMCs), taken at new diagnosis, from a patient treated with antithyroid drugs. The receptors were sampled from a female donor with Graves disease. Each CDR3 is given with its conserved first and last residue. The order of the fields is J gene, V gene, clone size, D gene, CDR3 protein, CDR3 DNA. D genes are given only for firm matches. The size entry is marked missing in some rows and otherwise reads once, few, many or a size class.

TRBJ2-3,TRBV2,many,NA,CASSDRGSKDTQYF,TGTGCCAGCAGTGACAGGGGAAGCAAAGATACGCAGTATTTT
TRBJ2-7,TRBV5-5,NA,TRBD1,CASSSGQGVSEQYF,TGTGCCAGCAGCTCAGGACAGGGAGTAAGCGAGCAGTACTTC
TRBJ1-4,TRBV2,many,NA,CASSTHPKGEKLFF,TGTGCCAGCAGTACACACCCGAAGGGAGAAAAACTGTTTTTT
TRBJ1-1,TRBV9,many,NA,CASSGSGTGNTEAFF,TGTGCCAGCAGCGGGTCCGGGACGGGGAACACTGAAGCTTTCTTT
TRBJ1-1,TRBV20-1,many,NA,CSARSDRNTEAFF,TGCAGTGCTAGATCCGACAGGAACACTGAAGCTTTCTTT
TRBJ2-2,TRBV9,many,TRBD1,CASSVQTGQGVTGELFF,TGTGCCAGCAGCGTACAGACGGGACAGGGGGTCACCGGGGAGCTGTTTTTT
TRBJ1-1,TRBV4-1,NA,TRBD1,CASSLRTGVNTEAFF,TGCGCCAGCAGCCTCCGGACAGGGGTGAACACTGAAGCTTTCTTT
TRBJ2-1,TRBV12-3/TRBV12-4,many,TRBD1,CASSFYRGQYNEQFF,TGTGCCAGCAGTTTTTACAGGGGGCAATACAATGAGCAGTTCTTC
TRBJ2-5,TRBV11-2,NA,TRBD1,CASSSQRQGQETQYF,TGTGCCAGCAGCAGCCAAAGACAGGGCCAAGAGACCCAGTACTTC
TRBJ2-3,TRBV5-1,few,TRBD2,CASSSSSGGESDTQYF,TGCGCCAGCAGCTCGAGTAGCGGGGGGGAATCAGATACGCAGTATTTT
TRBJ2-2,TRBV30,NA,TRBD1,CAWIPTGLNTGELFF,TGTGCCTGGATCCCGACAGGGCTGAACACCGGGGAGCTGTTTTTT
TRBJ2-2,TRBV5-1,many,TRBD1,CASSTDRGDTGELFF,TGCGCCAGCAGCACGGACAGGGGAGATACCGGGGAGCTGTTTTTT
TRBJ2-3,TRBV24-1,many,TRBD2,CATSPAQRGPSTDTQYF,TGTGCCACCAGTCCGGCCCAGCGGGGTCCCTCCACAGATACGCAGTATTTT
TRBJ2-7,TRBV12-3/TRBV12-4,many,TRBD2,CASSSGTSGRADEQYF,TGTGCCAGCAGTTCCGGGACTAGCGGGAGGGCCGACGAGCAGTACTTC
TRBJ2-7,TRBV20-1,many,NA,CSARKGSSSYEQYF,TGCAGTGCTAGAAAGGGTAGCAGCTCCTACGAGCAGTACTTC
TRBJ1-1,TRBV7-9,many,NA,CASITGNTEAFF,TGTGCCAGCATTACCGGGAACACTGAAGCTTTCTTT
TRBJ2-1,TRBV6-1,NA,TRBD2,CASSRPGLGEQFF,TGTGCCAGCAGTAGACCGGGACTAGGTGAGCAGTTCTTC
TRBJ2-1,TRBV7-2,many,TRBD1,CASLKGTGAYNEQFF,TGTGCCAGCTTGAAGGGGACAGGGGCATACAATGAGCAGTTCTTC
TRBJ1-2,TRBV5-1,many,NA,CASSRGGRRDYGYTF,TGTGCCAGCAGCCGGGGGGGCAGACGAGACTATGGCTACACCTTC
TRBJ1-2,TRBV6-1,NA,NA,CASQTLNYGYTF,TGTGCCTCTCAGACTCTGAACTATGGCTACACCTTC
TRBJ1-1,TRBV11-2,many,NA,CASSFQLTARDGAFF,TGTGCCAGCAGCTTCCAATTGACAGCGAGGGATGGAGCTTTCTTT
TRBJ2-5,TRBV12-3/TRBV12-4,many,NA,CASSTRDWSSWTQYF,TGTGCCAGCAGTACCCGGGACTGGTCATCATGGACCCAGTACTTC
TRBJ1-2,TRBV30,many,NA,CAWSRWNYGYTF,TGTGCCTGGAGTAGGTGGAACTATGGCTACACCTTC
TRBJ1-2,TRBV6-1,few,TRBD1,CASSRTGEYYGYTF,TGTGCCAGCAGCCGAACAGGGGAGTACTATGGCTACACCTTC